Presented here are 21 T cell receptor beta chains from one specimen sequenced in a study of tumor-infiltrating lymphocytes in localized non-small cell lung cancer. Only in-frame clones appear in the TCRdb table, and some are missing; sequencing was by immunoSEQ multiplex PCR. Of about 12,000 clones in the sample, about 78% were seen once. The material sequenced was uninvolved lung tissue not adjacent to the tumor. These TCRs come from a human donor with non-small cell lung cancer.

The chain employs TRBV7-8 and TRBJ2-1, with 11 bases fitting TRBD2. The CDR3 is 14 residues long. Germline values: CDR1 SGHVS, CDR2 FQNEAQ. Unmatched junction bases numbered 6, after V lost 5 bases and J lost 9 bases. This chain's CDR3 is CASSATSGSGEQFF. The CDR3 nucleotides read TGTGCCAGCAGCGCAACTAGCGGGAGTGGTGAGCAGTTCTTC.

The genes are TRBV5-4 and TRBJ2-1; 8 bases match TRBD1. V was clipped by 4 bases and J by 7 bases; unmatched bases: 10. This CDR3 has 15 amino acids. Germline lookup yields CDR1 SGHNT and CDR2 YYREEE (reference sequence). The CDR3 protein is CASSASRGQVNEQFF. Here the CDR3 DNA reads TGTGCCAGCAGCGCGAGCAGGGGGCAAGTTAATGAGCAGTTCTTC.

In DNA form, the CDR3 reads TGTGCCAGCAGCACCTCTACTAGCGGGGGCCACAATGAGCAGTTCTTC. It specifies CASSTSTSGGHNEQFF. The chain employs TRBV7-2 and TRBJ2-1; 11 positions match TRBD2. Per the germline V gene, CDR1 is SGHTA and CDR2 is FQGNSA. The CDR3 is 16 residues long. V was clipped by 5 bases and J by 5 bases; unmatched bases: 8.

The chain is built from TRBV18 and TRBJ2-6, with D possibly TRBD1 on 6 matching bases. Germline lookup yields CDR1 KGHSH and CDR2 LQKENI. The CDR3 is 17 amino acids. V gave up 1 base and J gave up 2 bases, with 12 bases separating them. Here the CDR3 DNA reads TGTGCCAGCTCACCACGGCAGGGGACGCCTGGGGCCAACGTCCTGACTTTC. Protein sequence: CASSPRQGTPGANVLTF.

The chain has TRBV5-4 and TRBJ1-2; a possible D gene is TRBD1 (5 bases). V lost 2 bases and J 4 bases, leaving 12 bases between the germline ends. This CDR3 is 14 amino acids long. Germline CDR1 reads SGHNT; CDR2 reads YYREEE (reference sequence). The CDR3 nucleotides read TGTGCCAGCAGCTTATCAGGGTCCCGCTATGGCTACACCTTC. Protein: CASSLSGSRYGYTF.

This rearrangement joins TRBV5-6 to TRBJ1-2, with unresolved D. Germline CDR1 is SGHDT and CDR2 is YYEEEE. V lost 2 bases and J 8 bases, leaving 10 bases between the germline ends. The CDR3 has 12 residues. CDR3 sequence reads: CASSLRKRGYTF. The CDR3 coding sequence is TGTGCCAGCAGCTTAAGGAAGAGGGGCTACACCTTC.

The chain links TRBV19 to TRBJ2-7; D could derive from TRBD1 or TRBD2 (5 bases each). In germline, CDR1 is LNHDA, CDR2 SQIVND (reference sequence). Trimming pared 6 bases from V and 6 bases from J, leaving 18 bases between. The CDR3 contains 14 residues. The CDR3 DNA sequence: TGTGCCAGTAGACCCAGGGACGGACGGAGCGAGCAGTACTTC. Amino acid sequence: CASRPRDGRSEQYF.

This clone came up a few times. V and J are TRBV7-2 and TRBJ2-2; D not certain. The germline V and J ends were trimmed by 1 base and 7 bases, with 7 bases remaining between them. Germline assignment: CDR1 SGHTA and CDR2 FQGNSA. The CDR3 covers 13 residues. The CDR3: CASSLDLGGELFF. In DNA form, the CDR3 reads TGTGCCAGCAGCTTAGATCTCGGCGGGGAGCTGTTTTTT.

CDR3 nucleotide sequence: TGTGCCAGCAGCTTAGGGGGGACCAGGGGTCAGCCCCAGCATTTT. This gives the protein CASSLGGTRGQPQHF. This chain connects TRBV7-8 to TRBJ1-5; TRBD1 is a possible D gene (6 bases). Germline CDR1 is SGHVS and CDR2 is FQNEAQ. The germline V and J ends were trimmed by 1 base and 6 bases, with 13 bases remaining between them. The CDR3 consists of 15 residues.

The V call is TRBV4-1, the J call TRBJ1-2, with D possibly matching TRBD1 (5 bases). V was cut by 2 bases and J by 0 bases, with 16 bases left in between. Germline-derived CDR1 and CDR2 are MGHRA and YSYEKL. The CDR3 loop spans 17 amino acids. CDR3 bases: TGCGCCAGCAGCCAACTGCGCATCGGGGGGACTAACTATGGCTACACCTTC. Encoded protein: CASSQLRIGGTNYGYTF.

The V call is TRBV29-1, the J call TRBJ2-4; D is unclear. CDR1 is SQVTM and CDR2 is ANQGSEA in the germline V gene. Trimming took 0 bases from V and 1 from J, leaving 7 bases between them. CDR3 length: 14 residues. DNA of the CDR3: TGCAGCGTTGAAGATCCCTTGGCCAAAAACATTCAGTACTTC. Translated: CSVEDPLAKNIQYF.

As for this clone: The conserved final phenylalanine or tryptophan is absent from the CDR3, which likely points to a read error. The DNA is omitted, as the CDR3 cannot be located on it reliably, and the CDR3 follows TCRdb's listing. The chain combines TRBV2 with TRBJ1-1. Germline assignment: CDR1 SNHLY and CDR2 FYNNEI. Both ends counted, the CDR3 spans 14 residues. The CDR3 reads CASSEVDMFGGLDN.

The J gene is TRBJ2-7, the V gene TRBV27, with 8 bases lining up with TRBD2. Germline V gives CDR1 MNHEY, CDR2 SMNVEV (reference sequence). The junction had 5 bases not matched to a gene; V was cut back by 3 bases and J by 4 bases. The CDR3 covers 14 residues. CDR3 coding DNA: TGTGCCAGCAGTTTCGGGACTAGACCTTACGAGCAGTACTTC. Encoded protein: CASSFGTRPYEQYF.

This clone has a single count. The chain couples TRBV5-4 to TRBJ2-4; 7 bases fit TRBD1. J was trimmed by 7 bases and V by 4 bases; bases with no gene match: 8. The CDR3 loop spans 14 amino acids. Germline values: CDR1 SGHNT, CDR2 YYREEE (reference sequence). DNA for the CDR3: TGTGCCAGCAGCCCACAGGGGTCGGCGAACATTCAGTACTTC. Its protein is CASSPQGSANIQYF. The full variable domain, its missing parts supplied by reference TRBV5-4 and TRBJ2-4, is ETGVTQSPTHLIKTRGQQVTLRCSSQSGHNTVSWYQQALGQGPQFIFQYYREEENGRGNFPPRFSGLQFPNYSSELNVNALELDDSALYLCASSPQGSANIQYFGAGTRLSVL.

V usage is TRBV4-2 and J usage is TRBJ2-1, with 9 bases matching TRBD2. The CDR3 loop spans 17 amino acids. Losses at the gene ends were 0 bases for V and 2 bases for J; bases not matched to a gene: 5. Germline CDR1 is LGHNA and CDR2 is YNFKEQ. The CDR3 coding sequence is TGTGCCAGCAGCCAAGAGGGCGCGGGGGGGCCCTACAATGAGCAGTTCTTC. This sequence encodes CASSQEGAGGPYNEQFF.

The chain couples TRBV4-3 to TRBJ2-5; D possibly matches TRBD1 or TRBD2 (6 bases each). Trimming took 0 bases from V and 5 from J, leaving 16 bases between them. Germline V gene lookup returns CDR1 LGHNA and CDR2 YSLEER. There are 16 residues in the CDR3. CDR3 sequence: CASSQDRAGGRETQYF. CDR3 DNA: TGCGCCAGCAGCCAAGATCGCGCCGGGGGCCGTGAGACCCAGTACTTC.

This clone was detected a few times. This rearrangement joins TRBV11-1 to TRBJ2-2; no reliable D call. This CDR3 has 12 amino acids. Per germline, CDR1 SGHAT and CDR2 FQDESV (reference sequence). Trimming stripped 5 bases from V and 9 bases from J, with 10 bases between. The CDR3: CASSLSARELFF. The CDR3 region has the DNA TGTGCCAGCAGCCTGAGCGCGCGGGAGCTGTTTTTT.

This clone was seen a few times. The V call is TRBV6-1, the J call TRBJ1-4, with 11 bases identical to TRBD1. The germline CDR1 and CDR2 sequences are MNHNS and SASEGT. Germline trimming cut 4 bases from V and 6 bases from J; bases unmatched to any gene: 7. There are 16 residues in the CDR3. The chain's CDR3 is CASSAVRTGGDEKLFF. CDR3 nucleotides: TGTGCCAGCAGTGCAGTACGGACAGGGGGCGATGAAAAACTGTTTTTT.

The rearrangement joins TRBV7-9 to TRBJ2-7; D not resolved. CDR1 and CDR2 from the germline V gene are SEHNR and FQNEAQ (reference sequence). V lost 1 base and J lost 9, with 10 bases in between. The CDR3 spans 12 residues. As DNA, the CDR3 is TGTGCCAGCAGCTTAGAACGGGTCCGGCAGTACTTC. Translated: CASSLERVRQYF.

The chain has TRBV5-1 and TRBJ2-2, with D maybe TRBD2 (5 bases). CDR3 length: 14 residues. The germline V gene has CDR1 SGHRS and CDR2 YFSETQ. Trimming removed 4 bases at V and 6 bases at J, with 13 bases between. The CDR3 nucleotides read TGCGCCAGCAGCCCCGCTCCGGAGGCCGGGGAGCTGTTTTTT. This codes for CASSPAPEAGELFF.

The chain uses TRBV5-1 and TRBJ1-2; D uncertain. There are 13 residues in the CDR3. CDR1 is SGHRS, CDR2 YFSETQ, per germline. Trimming removed 3 bases at V and 4 bases at J, with 10 bases between. The DNA of the CDR3 is TGCGCCAGCAGCTCGGGGATATTCTATGGCTACACCTTC. As protein: CASSSGIFYGYTF.